Given below is one T cell receptor (beta chain) in context. It lacks a known antigen. Being one base from a much bigger clone, this may be a read error. The data belong to a study of read filtering for tumor transcriptome and immune sequencing (dated by TCRdb to the early 2020s). Turning to the overall study: The cohort consisted of approximately 17 male and roughly 15 female patients, with a mean age of around 66 years and an age range of roughly 47 to 90. By revised international staging, roughly 8 patients were R-ISS I, some 16 were R-ISS II and roughly 7 were R-ISS III. After DNase treatment, whole-transcriptome libraries were prepared with the TruSeq RNA Access Library Prep Kit. As a main aim, a read-filtering strategy for immune repertoire data was addressed, with the specific question being whether clonotypes supported by a single read should be removed. TCR-region mapped reads per sample ranged from about 4 to 10.27 million with IR-seq versus only roughly 85 to 1273 with RNA-seq. Using the same bone marrow samples, the study ran both targeted immune repertoire sequencing and bulk whole-transcriptome sequencing and then compared the TCR repertoires from each method.

TCR libraries were constructed from approximately 0.4 ug RNA using the Immunoverse kit, and molecular barcoded adaptors covering alpha/delta and beta/gamma chains were employed. TCR library preparation used the same RNA that was used for transcriptome sequencing. Sequencing of TCR libraries was carried out on an Illumina HiSeq 4000 with 2 x 150 cycles. In the source study's methods: MiXCR aligned TCR reads to human V, D, J and C references and assembled the aligned reads into CDR3 clonotypes, with quality filtering and error correction included. The tcR package in R was used to analyze clonotype counts and gene usage diversity. Raw mapping reads were checked after the RNA-seq reads had been mapped by STAR aligner version 2.5.3a onto the human GRCh37 genome. To test how sequencing depth affected the clonotypes detected, IR-seq fastq files were randomly downsampled with Seqtk 1.3. TCRdb reworked the public reads: Q25 trimming with fastp, MiXCR clone assembly, productive beta chains retained. Identical CDR3 protein sequences are pooled into one entry, listed with their most common genes and DNA. These V and J calls are TCRdb output, not the study's own analysis. In all, the sample holds about 93,000 distinct CDR3 sequences, and about 22% of those were seen once. Jointly, the top ten make up roughly 10% of the sample.

The germline V gene (reference sequence) provides CDR1 GTSNPN and CDR2 SVGIG. Inclusive of the bounding cysteine and phenylalanine, the CDR3 is 15 residues long. Kept here is only the CDR3 DNA, which spans 45 bases and is read in frame from base 1. What the work shows at the level of the full study, not this receptor alone: Rather than purified T cells, the sorted CD138-negative fraction was a mixed bone marrow immune population. Compared with RNA-seq, IR-seq captured clonotypes at much higher depth and more reliably, and a smaller IR-seq throughput was enough to identify most shared clonotypes. In IR-seq, roughly four fifths of clonotypes but 3% to 4% of total reads were represented by single-read clonotypes, whereas in RNA-seq, 74.6% of clonotypes and approximately 40% of reads were represented by single-read clonotypes. The correlation between IR-seq and RNA-seq shared clonotype proportions was increased by removal of single-read clonotypes.

Every patient had bone marrow sampled at the time of active disease. Ficoll-Hypaque density gradient centrifugation was used to isolate bone marrow mononuclear cells. To remove myeloma plasma cells, the cells were labeled with CD138 magnetic microbeads on a MACS separator, and CD138-negative cells were then collected by negative selection. Flow cytometry with CD138 antibodies on an Attune NxT was used to check how pure the isolated cells were. TRIzol reagent was used to extract total RNA, which was then quantified with a NanoDrop spectrophotometer. Paired RNA-seq and IR-seq were performed on the CD138-negative bone marrow sample of each patient.

In this chain, TRBV30 is recombined with TRBJ1-4; tentative D gene TRBD1, with 6 bases matching. What was sequenced was a population of CD138-negative cells sorted from bone marrow. The cell subset or site label corresponds to: bone marrow mononuclear cells depleted of CD138+ plasma/myeloma cells by negative magnetic selection. This clonotype was obtained from a donor at least 40 years old with multiple myeloma. The CDR3: CAWGVQGQANEKLFF. The bases read TGTGCCTGGGGTGTACAGGGTCAGGCTAATGAAAAACTGTTTTTT.